These 27 T cell receptor beta chains were sequenced from one sample in a study of sequential checkpoint blockade in melanoma. Treatment given: randomized to nivolumab then ipilimumab (arm A) or the reverse (arm B). The table came from immunoSEQ multiplex PCR; TCRdb's copy has only in-frame clones and leaves some out. The repertoire holds 25,000 to 35,000 clones, nearly 85% seen once, with around a sixth in the top ten. The material sequenced was CD8+ T cells sorted from blood (inferred from file names), taken from a patient given nivolumab and ipilimumab in sequence. All receptors derive from a human donor with melanoma.

The chain links TRBV28 to TRBJ2-7; the match to TRBD1 covers 7 bases. CDR1 MDHEN and CDR2 SYDVKM come from the germline V gene. CDR3 length: 13 amino acids. The V and J ends lost 2 bases and 6 bases, in that order; junction bases with no gene match: 4. In DNA, the CDR3 is TGTGCCAGCAGTTTACGGACAGGTCTCGAGCAGTACTTC. Protein sequence: CASSLRTGLEQYF.

The chain employs TRBV28 and TRBJ1-4; 11 bases map to TRBD1. Germline V lookup: CDR1 MDHEN, CDR2 SYDVKM. The CDR3 loop spans 18 amino acids. After removal of 7 bases from V and 8 bases from J, the junction contained 18 bases not matched to a gene. CDR3 in DNA: TGTGCCAGCAAAACGGACAGGGGGCGCGTGGAGGTAGTCGAAAAACTGTTTTTT. The encoded protein is CASKTDRGRVEVVEKLFF.

The chain is built from TRBV11-2 and TRBJ2-4, with D possibly TRBD2 on 6 matching bases. Trimming took 4 bases from V and 10 from J, leaving 20 bases between them. The CDR3 is 15 amino acids. CDR1 is SGHAT, CDR2 FQNNGV, per germline. CDR3 in amino acids: CASSSRLGTDPIQYF. The DNA of the CDR3 is TGTGCCAGCAGCTCCCGACTAGGTACAGACCCTATTCAGTACTTC.

The chain uses TRBV6-6 and TRBJ2-7, with 8 positions matching TRBD2. Germline values: CDR1 MNHNY, CDR2 SVGAGI (reference sequence). V lost 6 bases, J lost 1 base, and 5 bases stayed unmatched. This CDR3 has 14 residues. CDR3 protein: CASSQSGGSYEQYF. The CDR3 nucleotides read TGTGCCAGCAGCCAGAGCGGGGGATCCTACGAGCAGTACTTC.

For this clone: The same CDR3 is also encoded by other DNA sequences in this sample. This chain connects TRBV2 to TRBJ2-1; 7 bases are shared with TRBD2. J was trimmed by 3 bases and V by 1 base; bases with no gene match: 3. The CDR3 covers 15 residues. In germline, CDR1 is SNHLY, CDR2 FYNNEI. The CDR3 sequence is CASSEGLAVYNEQFF. CDR3 coding DNA: TGTGCCAGCAGTGAAGGGCTAGCGGTCTACAATGAGCAGTTCTTC.

The chain combines TRBV11-2 with TRBJ1-2; perhaps TRBD1 as D (6 bases). This CDR3 is 14 amino acids long. Germline values: CDR1 SGHAT, CDR2 FQNNGV. V was pared by 1 base and J by 4 bases, with 10 bases between. The CDR3 spells CASSLGVGGYGYTF. CDR3 in DNA: TGTGCCAGCAGCTTAGGAGTAGGGGGCTATGGCTACACCTTC.

The rearrangement links TRBV9 to TRBJ1-2; maybe TRBD1 (5 bases). Trimming stripped 6 bases from V and 5 bases from J, with 17 bases between. The CDR3 spans 14 residues. Germline lookup yields CDR1 SGDLS and CDR2 YYNGEE. Written as DNA, the CDR3 is TGTGCCAGCAATAGGGGATGGCTTTTTTATGGCTACACCTTC. Translation: CASNRGWLFYGYTF.

This rearrangement joins TRBV10-3 to TRBJ2-3; 8 bases map to TRBD1. The CDR3 consists of 14 residues. Germline values: CDR1 ENHRY, CDR2 SYGVKD. After removal of 7 bases from V and 5 bases from J, the junction contained 8 bases not matched to a gene. The DNA of the CDR3 is TGTGCCATCAACAACGGGGACAGGCAAGATACGCAGTATTTT. Protein: CAINNGDRQDTQYF.

The chain links TRBV5-6 to TRBJ2-5, with a tentative D call TRBD1 (6 bases). CDR3 length: 17 residues. CDR1 is SGHDT, CDR2 YYEEEE, per germline. Trimming left V 2 bases short and J 0 bases short, with 17 bases between. The CDR3 loop reads CASSFRGLGLYQETQYF. The CDR3 DNA reads TGTGCCAGCAGCTTCAGGGGTTTGGGGTTGTACCAAGAGACCCAGTACTTC.

The rearrangement links TRBV27 to TRBJ2-3, with a weak D call TRBD1 (6 bases). The CDR3 extends over 15 amino acids. CDR1 is MNHEY and CDR2 is SMNVEV in the germline V gene (reference sequence). The germline V and J ends were trimmed by 6 bases and 2 bases, with 15 bases remaining between them. CDR3 DNA: TGTGCCAGCAGCCTCACCGGGACACCCACAGATACGCAGTATTTT. The encoded protein is CASSLTGTPTDTQYF.

The sample holds one count of this clone. The chain is built from TRBV19 and TRBJ1-1; D is perhaps TRBD1 (5 bases). Germline V gives CDR1 LNHDA, CDR2 SQIVND (reference sequence). V was shortened by 1 base and J by 4 bases, with 13 bases between the two germline ends. The CDR3 is 15 residues long. CDR3 in DNA: TGTGCCAGTAGTATAGCAGGGACTAGGGGCACTGAAGCTTTCTTT. Its translation: CASSIAGTRGTEAFF.

The chain uses TRBV5-4 and TRBJ2-1; TRBD2 might be the D (6 bases). The V gene's germline CDR1 is SGHNT and CDR2 YYREEE (reference sequence). The V end was cut by 0 bases, the J end by 2 bases, with 12 bases between. This CDR3 region has 16 residues. The CDR3 nucleotides read TGTGCCAGCAGCTTGGGGACCGGGAGTCCCTACAATGAGCAGTTCTTC. It specifies CASSLGTGSPYNEQFF.

This chain uses TRBV4-3 with TRBJ2-7, with D possibly matching TRBD1 (5 bases). Germline V gene sequence: CDR1 LGHNA, CDR2 YSLEER. The V end lost 4 bases, the J end lost 3 bases, and 16 bases lay between the germline ends. The CDR3 extends over 15 amino acids. The CDR3 DNA reads as TGCGCCAGCAGCCTCACCCAAGGGGCTAGCTACGAGCAGTACTTC. It yields the protein CASSLTQGASYEQYF.

The chain recombines TRBV28 with TRBJ1-2; perhaps TRBD1 as D (5 bases). V dropped 3 bases and J dropped 2 bases, with 13 bases sitting between them. The CDR3 length is 15 residues. From germline, CDR1 is MDHEN and CDR2 SYDVKM. CDR3 nucleotides: TGTGCCAGCAGTTTTATCAGTCAGGGAAACTATGGCTACACCTTC. Protein: CASSFISQGNYGYTF.

V and J are TRBV19 and TRBJ1-1; no clear D gene. The CDR3 has 13 residues. Germline CDR1 reads LNHDA; CDR2 reads SQIVND (reference sequence). V lost 3 bases and J 3 bases, leaving 8 bases between the germline ends. The DNA of the CDR3 is TGTGCCAGTAGTATGGAGTCGGACACTGAAGCTTTCTTT. It translates to CASSMESDTEAFF.

This chain joins TRBV28 and TRBJ2-7; 9 bases line up with TRBD1. Germline CDR1 reads MDHEN; CDR2 reads SYDVKM. Trimming removed 2 bases from V and 3 bases from J; junction bases left unmatched: 2. The CDR3 is 14 residues long. The CDR3 spells CASSLMDRGYEQYF. CDR3 sequence (DNA): TGTGCCAGCAGTTTAATGGACAGGGGCTACGAGCAGTACTTC.

The chain has TRBV6-5 and TRBJ2-5; TRBD2 aligns across 8 bases. This CDR3 has 14 residues. Trimming cost V 6 bases and J 2 bases; bases outside gene matches: 5. CDR1 is MNHEY and CDR2 is SVGAGI in the germline V gene. CDR3 protein: CASSDGGGQETQYF. The CDR3 coding sequence is TGTGCCAGCAGCGACGGGGGGGGGCAAGAGACCCAGTACTTC.

The chain employs TRBV7-2 and TRBJ2-7; D is unclear. CDR3 length equals 13 residues. Between the trimmed V and J ends, which lost 1 base and 4 bases, there was a span of 8 bases. Germline-derived CDR1 and CDR2 are SGHTA and FQGNSA. The CDR3 nucleotides read TGTGCCAGCAGCTTAGTTTCGGGTTACGAGCAGTACTTC. This translates into CASSLVSGYEQYF.

Details on this clone: One junction end does not reproduce the germline sequence, and a read error may be involved. V gene TRBV6-1 combines with J gene TRBJ1-1; the D gene is possibly TRBD1 (6 bases). The CDR3 contains 12 residues. Germline CDR1 reads MNHNS; CDR2 reads SASEGT. CDR3 region: CASGDRYTEAFF. In nucleotides, the CDR3 is TGTGCCAGCGGTGACAGGTACACTGAAGCTTTCTTT.

The rearrangement uses TRBV7-8 and TRBJ2-1, with 7 nucleotides matching TRBD1. V shed 3 bases and J 3 bases; nucleotides not matched to a gene: 5. The germline V gene has CDR1 SGHVS and CDR2 FQNEAQ. The CDR3 extends over 15 amino acids. This CDR3 is CASSFTGAGYNEQFF. The CDR3 coding sequence is TGTGCCAGCAGCTTTACAGGGGCCGGCTACAATGAGCAGTTCTTC.

This chain uses TRBV19 with TRBJ1-2, with TRBD1 identical over 7 bases. The V and J ends lost 6 bases and 3 bases, in that order; junction bases with no gene match: 7. The CDR3 covers 14 residues. Germline V lookup: CDR1 LNHDA, CDR2 SQIVND (reference sequence). The CDR3 is CASRDDRADYGYTF. The CDR3 coding sequence is TGTGCCAGTAGGGACGACAGGGCCGACTATGGCTACACCTTC. The whole variable domain, filled in from reference TRBV19 and TRBJ1-2, reads DGGITQSPKYLFRKEGQNVTLSCEQNLNHDAMYWYRQDPGQGLRLIYYSQIVNDFQKGDIAEGYSVSREKKESFPLTVTSAQKNPTAFYLCASRDDRADYGYTFGSGTRLTVV.

The chain couples TRBV27 to TRBJ2-1; 9 bases line up with TRBD2. The CDR3 spans 16 residues. The germline CDR1 and CDR2 sequences are MNHEY and SMNVEV (reference sequence). J lost 7 bases, V lost 0 bases, and 7 bases had no gene match. The CDR3 here is CASSLSIGLAKNEQFF. For the CDR3, the DNA is TGTGCCAGCAGTTTATCGATCGGACTAGCGAAGAATGAGCAGTTCTTC.

Comments on this clone: The junction and the germline gene differ at one end; a read error may be behind it. The J gene is TRBJ2-1, the V gene TRBV13, with 7 bases fitting TRBD2. CDR3 length: 15 amino acids. Germline V CDR1 and CDR2: PRHDT, FYEKMQ (reference sequence). CDR3 in amino acids: CASSLGASGYNEQFF. In DNA form, the CDR3 reads TGTGCCAGCAGCCTAGGAGCTAGCGGCTACAATGAGCAGTTCTTC.

V is TRBV30 and J is TRBJ2-7, with a possible D match to TRBD1 (5 bases). V shed 5 bases and J shed 6 bases, with 11 bases lying between them. Per the germline V gene, CDR1 is GTSNPN and CDR2 is SVGIG (reference sequence). This CDR3 region has 11 residues. The CDR3 coding sequence is TGTGCCTGGTCCGACAGCTCCGAGCAGTACTTC. Its translation: CAWSDSSEQYF.

This clone was counted a single time. The rearrangement uses TRBV6-5 and TRBJ1-2; 8 nucleotides align to TRBD1. Germline CDR1 reads MNHEY; CDR2 reads SVGAGI. The CDR3 length is 15 residues. The V segment lost 6 bases and the J segment 6 bases; nucleotides outside the gene matches: 12. CDR3 bases: TGTGCCAGCAGACTATTCGGACAGGGCGGGGATGGCTACACCTTC. Amino acids: CASRLFGQGGDGYTF.

The chain carries TRBV30 and TRBJ2-7; possibly TRBD2 for D (7 bases). V was cut by 5 bases and J by 6 bases, with 11 bases left in between. In germline, CDR1 is GTSNPN, CDR2 SVGIG (reference sequence). The CDR3 is 11 residues long. CDR3 in amino acids: CAWGEGGEQYF. CDR3 bases: TGTGCCTGGGGGGAGGGGGGCGAGCAGTACTTC.

The chain has TRBV7-2 and TRBJ1-1; perhaps TRBD1 as D (5 bases). CDR1 SGHTA and CDR2 FQGNSA come from the germline V gene. V was trimmed by 1 base and J by 1 base, leaving 16 bases between them. The CDR3 sequence is 17 residues long. The CDR3 DNA is TGTGCCAGCAGCTTAGGAGAGGTTGGGGCAGCGAACACTGAAGCTTTCTTT. Residues: CASSLGEVGAANTEAFF.